This is a list of T cell receptor beta chains from one sample in a study of control samples from healthy donors and cancer patients. Assay used: immunoSEQ multiplex PCR; TCRdb lists only in-frame clones, some missing. This table holds 100,000 to 150,000 clones, roughly 92% found once. Source material: blood. These receptors were taken from a man between 18 and 35 years old in good health. Both conserved end residues are part of each CDR3.

J gene | V gene | CDR3 length | CDR3 protein
TRBJ2-7 | TRBV6-5 | 14 | CASSYSSGNYEQYF
TRBJ2-7 | TRBV6-5 | 12 | CASSYPGSEQYF
TRBJ1-2 | TRBV5-3 | 16 | CDRGAPPPETNYGYTF
TRBJ1-1 | TRBV29-1 | 11 | CSVGQNTEAFF
TRBJ1-4 | TRBV30 | 16 | CAWSPVERRFGEKLFF
TRBJ2-5 | TRBV5-1 | 12 | CASSRQKETQYF
TRBJ2-7 | TRBV5-1 | 15 | CASSLDSDHQYEQYF
TRBJ2-3 | TRBV9 | 12 | CASSVGGGAQYF
TRBJ1-1 | TRBV19 | 16 | CASRQAFESIDTEAFF
TRBJ1-1 | TRBV7-4 | 11 | CASSEQGGAFF
TRBJ1-1 | TRBV20-1 | 14 | CSASEGAPNTEAFF
TRBJ1-1 | TRBV6-5 | 13 | CASRTGGMTEAFF
TRBJ1-3 | TRBV4-1 | 14 | CASSRGTAGNTIYF
TRBJ2-2 | TRBV9 | 12 | CASSVFSGELFF
TRBJ2-5 | TRBV15 | 16 | CATSREGTGVGKTQYF
TRBJ1-2 | TRBV10-3 | 17 | CAISEVTGTHKDYGYTF
TRBJ2-3 | TRBV18 | 12 | CASSPTADTQYF
TRBJ1-3 | TRBV6-6 | 14 | CASSYDDSGNTIYF
TRBJ2-1 | TRBV3-1/TRBV3-2 | 13 | CASSQDQWNEQFF
TRBJ2-7 | TRBV2 | 13 | CASSDYSGIEQYF
TRBJ1-5 | TRBV7-2 | 15 | CASSPDRSSNQPQHF
TRBJ1-1 | TRBV2 | 15 | CASSEGGTGNTEAFF
TRBJ1-6 | TRBV7-6 | 18 | CASSTGTGLGMAGSPLHF
TRBJ2-2 | TRBV10-2 | 13 | CASSEPPSGELFF
TRBJ2-7 | TRBV6-5 | 13 | CASSYGVSYEQYF
TRBJ1-1 | TRBV11-2 | 15 | CASSPGLARPPQAFF
TRBJ2-2 | TRBV30 | 16 | CAWSLRYKDHTGELFF
TRBJ2-7 | TRBV15 | 16 | CATSRGLGLLNDEQYF
TRBJ1-1 | TRBV6-5 | 14 | CASSYSTRGTEAFF
TRBJ1-1 | TRBV4-1 | 16 | CASSRGWDIRNTEAFF
TRBJ2-1 | TRBV27 | 19 | CASRYLRQGPTLENNEQFF
TRBJ2-1 | TRBV11-1 | 16 | CASSSRAGALSNEQFF
TRBJ1-1 | TRBV2 | 13 | CASSEGQGAVAFF
TRBJ1-5 | TRBV18 | 18 | CASSPRQGWRTHYQPQHF
TRBJ2-3 | TRBV5-4 | 15 | CASSLSGGDTDTQYF
TRBJ2-3 | TRBV5-1 | 17 | CASSLVPSGGAADTQYF
TRBJ2-2 | TRBV5-4 | 15 | CASSLPSVSTGELFF
TRBJ2-7 | TRBV2 | 12 | CASRRESDEQYF
TRBJ2-7 | TRBV6-5 | 12 | CASRRAGIEQYF
TRBJ1-1 | TRBV7-2 | 13 | CASSFQGDTEAFF
TRBJ2-3 | TRBV4-2 | 14 | CASSRDISTDTQYF
TRBJ2-3 | TRBV5-1 | 14 | CASSSRGSTDTQYF
TRBJ1-4 | TRBV28 | 17 | CASSLLTQIRTAKKLFF
TRBJ2-3 | TRBV11-2 | 13 | CASSLTPTDTQYF
TRBJ1-1 | TRBV7-9 | 14 | CASSQQGALSEAFF
TRBJ1-2 | TRBV10-3 | 20 | CAISPGQQSPGVVSNYGYTF
TRBJ2-5 | TRBV19 | 14 | CASSIGRPQETQYF
TRBJ2-2 | TRBV5-6 | 16 | CASSGNRGRNTGELFF
TRBJ2-3 | TRBV6-5 | 15 | CASSYSTGTVDTQYF
TRBJ1-5 | TRBV30 | 14 | CAWSGSGVNQPQHF
TRBJ1-4 | TRBV7-2 | 14 | CASSLLTREEKLFF
TRBJ1-3 | TRBV29-1 | 12 | CSVIQGADTIYF
TRBJ2-3 | TRBV6-6 | 14 | CASSYGGWADTQYF
TRBJ2-7 | TRBV5-4 | 16 | CASSLGTGTGDHEQYF
TRBJ2-7 | TRBV11-2 | 16 | CASSSSGTSGAYEQYF